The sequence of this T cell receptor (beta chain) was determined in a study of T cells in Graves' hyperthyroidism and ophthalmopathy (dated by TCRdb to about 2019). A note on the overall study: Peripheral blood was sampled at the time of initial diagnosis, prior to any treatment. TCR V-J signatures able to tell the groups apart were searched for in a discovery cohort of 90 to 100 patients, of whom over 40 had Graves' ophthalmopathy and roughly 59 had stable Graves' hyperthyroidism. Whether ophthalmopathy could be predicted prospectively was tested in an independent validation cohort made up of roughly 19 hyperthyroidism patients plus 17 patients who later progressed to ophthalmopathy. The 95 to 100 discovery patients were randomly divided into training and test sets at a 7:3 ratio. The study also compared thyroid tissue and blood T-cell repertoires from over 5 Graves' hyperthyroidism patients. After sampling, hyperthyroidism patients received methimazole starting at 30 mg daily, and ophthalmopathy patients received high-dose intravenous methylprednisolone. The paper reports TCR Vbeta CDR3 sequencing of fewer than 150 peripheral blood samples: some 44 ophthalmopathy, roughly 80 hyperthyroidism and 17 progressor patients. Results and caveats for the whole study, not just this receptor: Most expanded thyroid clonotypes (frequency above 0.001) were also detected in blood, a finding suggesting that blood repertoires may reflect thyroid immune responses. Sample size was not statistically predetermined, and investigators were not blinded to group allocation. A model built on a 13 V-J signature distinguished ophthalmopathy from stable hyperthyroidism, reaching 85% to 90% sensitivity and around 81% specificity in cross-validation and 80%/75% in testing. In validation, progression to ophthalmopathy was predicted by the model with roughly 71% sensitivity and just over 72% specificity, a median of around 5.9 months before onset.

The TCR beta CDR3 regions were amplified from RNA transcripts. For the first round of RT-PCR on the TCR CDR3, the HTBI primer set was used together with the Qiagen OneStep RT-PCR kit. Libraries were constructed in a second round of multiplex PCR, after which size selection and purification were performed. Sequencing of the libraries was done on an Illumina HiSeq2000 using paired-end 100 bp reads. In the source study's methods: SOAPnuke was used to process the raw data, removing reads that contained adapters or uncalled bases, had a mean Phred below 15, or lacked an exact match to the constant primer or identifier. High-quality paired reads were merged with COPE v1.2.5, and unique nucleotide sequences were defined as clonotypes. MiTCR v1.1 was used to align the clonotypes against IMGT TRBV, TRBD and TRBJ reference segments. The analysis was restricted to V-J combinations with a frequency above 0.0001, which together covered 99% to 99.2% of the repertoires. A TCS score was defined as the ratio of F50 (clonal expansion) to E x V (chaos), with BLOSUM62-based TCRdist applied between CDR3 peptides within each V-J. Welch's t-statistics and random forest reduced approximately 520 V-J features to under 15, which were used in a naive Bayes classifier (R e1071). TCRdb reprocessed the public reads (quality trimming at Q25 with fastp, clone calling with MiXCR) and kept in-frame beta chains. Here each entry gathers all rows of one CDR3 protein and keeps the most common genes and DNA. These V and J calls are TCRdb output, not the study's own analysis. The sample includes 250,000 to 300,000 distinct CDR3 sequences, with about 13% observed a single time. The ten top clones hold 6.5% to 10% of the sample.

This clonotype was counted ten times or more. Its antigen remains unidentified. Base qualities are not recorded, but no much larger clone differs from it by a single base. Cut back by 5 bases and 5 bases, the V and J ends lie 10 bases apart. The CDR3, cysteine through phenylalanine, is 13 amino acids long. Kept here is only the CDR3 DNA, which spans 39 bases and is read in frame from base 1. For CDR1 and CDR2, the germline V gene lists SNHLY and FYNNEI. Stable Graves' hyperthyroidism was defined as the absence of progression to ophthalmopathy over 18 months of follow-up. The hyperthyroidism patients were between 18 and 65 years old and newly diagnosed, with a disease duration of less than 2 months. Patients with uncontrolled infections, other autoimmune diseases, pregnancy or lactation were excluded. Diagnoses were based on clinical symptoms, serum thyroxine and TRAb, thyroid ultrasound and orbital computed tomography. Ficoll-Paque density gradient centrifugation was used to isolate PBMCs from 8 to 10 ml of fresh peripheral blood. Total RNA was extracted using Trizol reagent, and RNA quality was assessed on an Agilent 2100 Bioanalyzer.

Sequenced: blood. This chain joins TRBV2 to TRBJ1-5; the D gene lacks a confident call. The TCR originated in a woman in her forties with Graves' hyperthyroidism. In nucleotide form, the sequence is TGTGCCAGCAGTCTGACACAGCATCAGCCCCAGCATTTT. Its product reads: CASSLTQHQPQHF.